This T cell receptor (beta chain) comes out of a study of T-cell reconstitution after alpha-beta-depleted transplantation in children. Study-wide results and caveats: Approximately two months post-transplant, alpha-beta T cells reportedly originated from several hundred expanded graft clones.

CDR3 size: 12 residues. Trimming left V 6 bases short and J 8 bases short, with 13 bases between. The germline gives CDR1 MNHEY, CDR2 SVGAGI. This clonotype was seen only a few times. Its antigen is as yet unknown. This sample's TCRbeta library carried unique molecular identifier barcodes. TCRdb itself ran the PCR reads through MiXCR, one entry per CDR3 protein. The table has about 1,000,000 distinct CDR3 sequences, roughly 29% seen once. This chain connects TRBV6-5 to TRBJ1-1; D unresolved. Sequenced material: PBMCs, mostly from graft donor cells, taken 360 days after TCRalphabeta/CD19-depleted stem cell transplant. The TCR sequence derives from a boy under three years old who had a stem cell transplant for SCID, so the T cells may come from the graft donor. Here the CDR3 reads CASRAPPSEAFF. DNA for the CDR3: TGTGCCAGCAGAGCACCTCCCTCCGAAGCTTTCTTT.